This TCR beta chain comes out of a study of blood T cell repertoires in COVID-19. Looking at the study overall: Donors in the United States, Italy and Spain gave samples during acute or convalescent COVID-19. T cells, B-cell-depleted T cells, or PBMCs provided the cDNA or gDNA that served as material.

Per the original data handling: Amplification of reference gene primers provided the estimated nucleated cell counts. The protocol was immunoSEQ multiplex PCR, while the TCRdb copy is restricted to in-frame clones and leaves out a portion. The V and J calls and clone size are taken from that table; D and trimming were inferred from the DNA. The sample consists of some 83,000 clones, about 78% of them appearing once. V was trimmed by 2 bases and J by 4 bases, leaving 8 bases between them. Germline V gene data show CDR1 as LGHDT and CDR2 as YNNKEL (reference sequence). The CDR3 length is 14 residues. This clonotype was sampled from an elderly woman with acute or convalescent COVID-19. The material sequenced was peripheral blood. This chain links TRBV3-1 (or the pseudogene TRBV3-2) with TRBJ1-4, with D possibly being TRBD1 (5 bases). CDR3 DNA sequence: TGTGCCAGCAGCCAACGGGGGGATAATGAAAAACTGTTTTTT. Residues: CASSQRGDNEKLFF.